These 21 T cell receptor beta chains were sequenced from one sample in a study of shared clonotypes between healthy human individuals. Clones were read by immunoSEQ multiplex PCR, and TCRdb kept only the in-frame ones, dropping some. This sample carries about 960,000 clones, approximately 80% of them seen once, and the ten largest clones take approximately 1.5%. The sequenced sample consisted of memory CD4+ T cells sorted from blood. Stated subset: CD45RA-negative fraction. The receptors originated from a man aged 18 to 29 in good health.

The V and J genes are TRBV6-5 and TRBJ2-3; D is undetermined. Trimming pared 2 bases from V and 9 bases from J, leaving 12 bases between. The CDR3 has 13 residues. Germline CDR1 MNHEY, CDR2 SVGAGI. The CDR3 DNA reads TGTGCCAGCAGTTACACCAGGCTAGACACGCAGTATTTT. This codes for CASSYTRLDTQYF.

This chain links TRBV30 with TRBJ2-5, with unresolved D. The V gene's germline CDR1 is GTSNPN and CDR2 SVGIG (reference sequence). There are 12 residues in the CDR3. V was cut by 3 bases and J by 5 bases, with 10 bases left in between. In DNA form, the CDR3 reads TGTGCCTGGAGCCCAAATAGGGAGACCCAGTACTTC. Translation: CAWSPNRETQYF.

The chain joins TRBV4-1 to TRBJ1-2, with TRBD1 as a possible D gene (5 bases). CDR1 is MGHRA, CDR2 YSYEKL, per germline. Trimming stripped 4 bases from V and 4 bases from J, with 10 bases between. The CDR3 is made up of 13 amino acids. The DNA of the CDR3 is TGCGCCAGCAGCCGAGACAGCACCTATGGCTACACCTTC. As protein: CASSRDSTYGYTF.

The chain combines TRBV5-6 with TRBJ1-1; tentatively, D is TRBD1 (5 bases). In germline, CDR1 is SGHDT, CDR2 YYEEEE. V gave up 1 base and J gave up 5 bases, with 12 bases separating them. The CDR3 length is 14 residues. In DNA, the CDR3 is TGTGCCAGCAGCTTGATGACAGTAAGGACTGAAGCTTTCTTT. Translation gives CASSLMTVRTEAFF.

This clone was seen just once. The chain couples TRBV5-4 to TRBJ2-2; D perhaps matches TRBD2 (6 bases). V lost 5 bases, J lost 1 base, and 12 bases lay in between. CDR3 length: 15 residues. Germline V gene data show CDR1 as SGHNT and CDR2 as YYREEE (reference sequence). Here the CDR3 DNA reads TGTGCCAGCAGTCCCGTAGCGGTGAACACCGGGGAGCTGTTTTTT. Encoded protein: CASSPVAVNTGELFF.

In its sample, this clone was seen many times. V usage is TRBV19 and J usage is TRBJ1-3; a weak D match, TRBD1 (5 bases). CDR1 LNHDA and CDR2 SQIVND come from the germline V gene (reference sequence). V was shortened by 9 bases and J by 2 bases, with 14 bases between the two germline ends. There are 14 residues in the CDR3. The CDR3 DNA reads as TGTGCCAGCTCGACGGGGCTTACTGGAAACACCATATATTTT. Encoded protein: CASSTGLTGNTIYF.

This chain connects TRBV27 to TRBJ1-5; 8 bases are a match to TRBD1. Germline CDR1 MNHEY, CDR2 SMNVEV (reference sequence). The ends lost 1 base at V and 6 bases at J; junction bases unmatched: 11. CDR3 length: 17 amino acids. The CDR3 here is CASSLWAGGAVSQPQHF. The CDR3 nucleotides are TGTGCCAGCAGTTTATGGGCAGGGGGCGCGGTATCTCAGCCCCAGCATTTT.

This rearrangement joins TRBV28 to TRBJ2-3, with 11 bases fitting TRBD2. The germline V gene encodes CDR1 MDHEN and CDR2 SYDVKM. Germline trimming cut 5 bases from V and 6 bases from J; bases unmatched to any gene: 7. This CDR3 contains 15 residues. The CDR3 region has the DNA TGTGCCAGCAGTCCCCGACTAGCGGGGCGCGATACGCAGTATTTT. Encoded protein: CASSPRLAGRDTQYF.

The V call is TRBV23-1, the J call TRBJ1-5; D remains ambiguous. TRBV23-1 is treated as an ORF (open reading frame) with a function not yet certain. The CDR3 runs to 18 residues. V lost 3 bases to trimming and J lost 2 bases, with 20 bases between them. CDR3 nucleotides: TGCGCCAGCAGTCATCCGGAGCCCGGGTCAACTGGCAATCAGCCCCAGCATTTT. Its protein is CASSHPEPGSTGNQPQHF.

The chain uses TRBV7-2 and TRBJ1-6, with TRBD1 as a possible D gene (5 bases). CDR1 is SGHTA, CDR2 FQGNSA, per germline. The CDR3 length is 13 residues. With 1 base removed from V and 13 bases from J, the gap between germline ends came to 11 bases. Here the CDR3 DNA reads TGTGCCAGCAGCTTAGTTTATCAGGGCCCCCTCCACTTT. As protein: CASSLVYQGPLHF.

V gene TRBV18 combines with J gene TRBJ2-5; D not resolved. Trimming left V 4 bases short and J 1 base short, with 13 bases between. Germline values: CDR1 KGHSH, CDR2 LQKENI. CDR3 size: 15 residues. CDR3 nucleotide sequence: TGTGCCAGCTCACGCGGACGGCCCTCCCAAGAGACCCAGTACTTC. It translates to CASSRGRPSQETQYF.

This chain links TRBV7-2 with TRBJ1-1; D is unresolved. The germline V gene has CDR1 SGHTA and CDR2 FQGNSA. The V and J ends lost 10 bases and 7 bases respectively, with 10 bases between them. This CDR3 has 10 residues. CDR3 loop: CATTRGEAFF. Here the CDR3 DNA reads TGTGCCACCACCAGAGGTGAAGCTTTCTTT.

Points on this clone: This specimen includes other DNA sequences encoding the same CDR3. CDR3 DNA sequence: TGTGCCACCAGCAGAGAAGGGGGGACCTACAATGAGCAGTTCTTC. As protein: CATSREGGTYNEQFF. The chain has TRBV15 and TRBJ2-1; D possibly uses TRBD1 or TRBD2 (6 bases each). V dropped 0 bases and J dropped 2 bases, with 8 bases sitting between them. The length of the CDR3 is 15 residues. CDR1 and CDR2 (germline): LNHNV, YYDKDF (reference sequence).

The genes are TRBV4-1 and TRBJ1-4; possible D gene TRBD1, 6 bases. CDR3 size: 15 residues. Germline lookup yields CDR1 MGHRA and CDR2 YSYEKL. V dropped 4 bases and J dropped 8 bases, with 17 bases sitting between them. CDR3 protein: CASSPTGTGVEKLFF. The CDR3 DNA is TGCGCCAGCAGCCCCACAGGGACTGGAGTGGAAAAACTGTTTTTT.

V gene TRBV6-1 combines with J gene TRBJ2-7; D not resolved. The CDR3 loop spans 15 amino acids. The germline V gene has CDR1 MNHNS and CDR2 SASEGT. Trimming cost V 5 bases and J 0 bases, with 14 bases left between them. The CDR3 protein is CASSTQVAHSYEQYF. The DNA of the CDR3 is TGTGCCAGCAGTACCCAAGTGGCTCACTCCTACGAGCAGTACTTC.

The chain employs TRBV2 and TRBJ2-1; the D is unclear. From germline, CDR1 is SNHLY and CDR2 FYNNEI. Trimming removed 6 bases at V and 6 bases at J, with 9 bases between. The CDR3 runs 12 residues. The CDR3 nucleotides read TGTGCCAGCAGGGAAACGACCAATGAGCAGTTCTTC. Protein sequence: CASRETTNEQFF. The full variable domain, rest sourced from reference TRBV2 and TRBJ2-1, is EPEVTQTPSHQVTQMGQEVILRCVPISNHLYFYWYRQILGQKVEFLVSFYNNEISEKSEIFDDQFSVERPDGSNFTLKIRSTKLEDSAMYFCASRETTNEQFFGPGTRLTVL.

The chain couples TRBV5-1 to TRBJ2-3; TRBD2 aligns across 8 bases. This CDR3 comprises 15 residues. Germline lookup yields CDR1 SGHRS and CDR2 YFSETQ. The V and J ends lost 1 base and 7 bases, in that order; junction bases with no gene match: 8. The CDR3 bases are TGCGCCAGCAGCTTGACTAGCGGAGAGACTTATACGCAGTATTTT. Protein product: CASSLTSGETYTQYF.

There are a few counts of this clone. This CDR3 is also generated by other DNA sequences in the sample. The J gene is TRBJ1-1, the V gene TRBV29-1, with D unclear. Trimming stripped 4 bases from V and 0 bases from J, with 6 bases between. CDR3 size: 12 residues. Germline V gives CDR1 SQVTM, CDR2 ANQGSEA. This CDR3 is CSVVHMNTEAFF. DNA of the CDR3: TGCAGCGTTGTACACATGAACACTGAAGCTTTCTTT. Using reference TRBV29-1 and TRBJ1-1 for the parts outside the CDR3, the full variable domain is SAVISQKPSRDICQRGTSLTIQCQVDSQVTMMFWYRQQPGQSLTLIATANQGSEATYESGFVIDKFPISRPNLTFSTLTVSNMSPEDSSIYLCSVVHMNTEAFFGQGTRLTVV.

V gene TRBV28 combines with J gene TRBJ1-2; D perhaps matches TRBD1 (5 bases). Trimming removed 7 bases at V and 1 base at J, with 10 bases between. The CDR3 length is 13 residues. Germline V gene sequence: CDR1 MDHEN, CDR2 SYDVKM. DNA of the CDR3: TGTGCCAGCACCAAGACAGTTAACTATGGCTACACCTTC. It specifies CASTKTVNYGYTF.

Here the CDR3 DNA reads TGTGCCTGGGTGACCCCCTACAATGAGCAGTTCTTC. Protein: CAWVTPYNEQFF. The chain employs TRBV30 and TRBJ2-1; D uncertain. From germline, CDR1 is GTSNPN and CDR2 SVGIG (reference sequence). The CDR3 spans 12 residues. Trimming took 5 bases from V and 2 from J, leaving 7 bases between them.

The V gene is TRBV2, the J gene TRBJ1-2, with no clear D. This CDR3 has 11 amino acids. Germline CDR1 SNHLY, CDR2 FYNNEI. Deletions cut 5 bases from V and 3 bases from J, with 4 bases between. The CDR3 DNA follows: TGTGCCAGCAGTTCATACTATGGCTACACCTTC. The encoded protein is CASSSYYGYTF.